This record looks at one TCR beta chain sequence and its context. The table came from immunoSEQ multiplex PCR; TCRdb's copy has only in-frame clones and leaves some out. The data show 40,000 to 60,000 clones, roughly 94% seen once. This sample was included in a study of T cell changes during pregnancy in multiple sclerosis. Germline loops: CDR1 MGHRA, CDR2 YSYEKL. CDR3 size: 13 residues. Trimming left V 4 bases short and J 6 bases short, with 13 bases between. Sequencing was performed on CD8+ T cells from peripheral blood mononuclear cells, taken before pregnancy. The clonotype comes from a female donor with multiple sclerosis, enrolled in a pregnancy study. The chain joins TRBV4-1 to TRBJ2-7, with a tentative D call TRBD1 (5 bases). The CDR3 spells CASSLSQGGEQYF. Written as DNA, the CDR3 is TGCGCCAGCAGCCTGTCCCAGGGTGGCGAGCAGTACTTC.